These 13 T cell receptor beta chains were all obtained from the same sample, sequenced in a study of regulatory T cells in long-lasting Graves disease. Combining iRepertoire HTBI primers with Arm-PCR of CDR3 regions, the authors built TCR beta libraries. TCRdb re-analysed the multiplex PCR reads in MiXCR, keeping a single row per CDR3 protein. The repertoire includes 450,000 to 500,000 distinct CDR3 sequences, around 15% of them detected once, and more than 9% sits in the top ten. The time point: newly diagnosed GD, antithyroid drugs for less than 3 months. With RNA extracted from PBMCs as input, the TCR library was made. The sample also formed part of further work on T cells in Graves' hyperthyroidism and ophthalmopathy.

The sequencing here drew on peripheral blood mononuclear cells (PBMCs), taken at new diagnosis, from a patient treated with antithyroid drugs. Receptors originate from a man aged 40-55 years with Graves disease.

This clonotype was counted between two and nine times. The CDR3 reads CSARAGTGIGELFF. DNA of the CDR3: TGCAGTGCTAGAGCCGGGACAGGGATTGGGGAGCTGTTTTTT. The chain employs TRBV20-1 and TRBJ2-2, with 9 bases identical to TRBD1. V shed 1 base and J 8 bases; nucleotides not matched to a gene: 5. Germline CDR1 reads DFQATT; CDR2 reads SNEGSKA (reference sequence). The CDR3 length is 14 residues.

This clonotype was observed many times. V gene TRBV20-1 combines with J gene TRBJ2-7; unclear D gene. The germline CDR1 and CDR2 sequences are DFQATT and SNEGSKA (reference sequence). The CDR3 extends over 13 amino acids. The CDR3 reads CSARPLMSYEQYF. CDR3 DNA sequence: TGCAGCGCCAGGCCTCTAATGTCCTACGAGCAGTACTTC.

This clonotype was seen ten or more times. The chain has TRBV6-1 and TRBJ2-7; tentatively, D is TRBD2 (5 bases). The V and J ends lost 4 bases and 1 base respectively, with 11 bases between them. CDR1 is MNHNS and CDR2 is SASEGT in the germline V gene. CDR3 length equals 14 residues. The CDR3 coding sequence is TGTGCCAGCAGTGTCGAGGGAACTTCCTACGAGCAGTACTTC. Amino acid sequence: CASSVEGTSYEQYF.

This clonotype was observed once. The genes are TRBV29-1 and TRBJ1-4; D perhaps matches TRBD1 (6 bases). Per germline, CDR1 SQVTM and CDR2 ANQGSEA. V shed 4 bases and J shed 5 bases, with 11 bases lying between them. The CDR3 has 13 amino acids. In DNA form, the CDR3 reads TGCAGCGTTGCTAGGGGGGGAAATGAAAAACTGTTTTTT. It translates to CSVARGGNEKLFF.

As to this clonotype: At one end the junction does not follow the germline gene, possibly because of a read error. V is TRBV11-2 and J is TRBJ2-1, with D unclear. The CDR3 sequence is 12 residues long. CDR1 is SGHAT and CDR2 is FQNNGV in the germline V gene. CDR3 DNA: TGTGCCAGCAGCCCAGTCTCCAATGAGCGGTTCTTC. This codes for CASSPVSNERFF.

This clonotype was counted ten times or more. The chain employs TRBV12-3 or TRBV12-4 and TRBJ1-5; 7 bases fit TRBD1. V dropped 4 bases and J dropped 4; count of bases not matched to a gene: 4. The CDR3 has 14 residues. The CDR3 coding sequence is TGTGCCAGCAGTTCGGGACAGTTGAATCAGCCCCAGCATTTT. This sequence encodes CASSSGQLNQPQHF.

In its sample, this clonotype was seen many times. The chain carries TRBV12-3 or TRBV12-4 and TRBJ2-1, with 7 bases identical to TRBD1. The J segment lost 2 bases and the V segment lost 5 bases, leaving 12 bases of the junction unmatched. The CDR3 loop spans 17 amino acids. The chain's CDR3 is CASSPLQGIYPYNEQFF. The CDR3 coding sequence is TGTGCCAGCAGTCCACTACAGGGGATTTACCCCTACAATGAGCAGTTCTTC.

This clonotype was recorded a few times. CDR3 coding DNA: TGTGCCACCAGCAGAGACCCGGACAGGGGACACACCGGGGAGCTGTTTTTT. Translating gives CATSRDPDRGHTGELFF. This chain connects TRBV15 to TRBJ2-2; the match to TRBD1 covers 9 bases. The V and J ends lost 0 bases and 3 bases, in that order; junction bases with no gene match: 5. Germline V gives CDR1 LNHNV, CDR2 YYDKDF (reference sequence). The CDR3 loop spans 17 amino acids.

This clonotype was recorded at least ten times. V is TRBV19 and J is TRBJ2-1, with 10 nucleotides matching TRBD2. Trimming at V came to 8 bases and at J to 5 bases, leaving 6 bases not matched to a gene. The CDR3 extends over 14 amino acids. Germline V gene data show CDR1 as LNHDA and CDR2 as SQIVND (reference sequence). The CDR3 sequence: CASSLGLADNEQFF. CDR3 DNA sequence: TGTGCCAGTTCTCTCGGACTAGCGGACAATGAGCAGTTCTTC. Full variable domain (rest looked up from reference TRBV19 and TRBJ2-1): DGGITQSPKYLFRKEGQNVTLSCEQNLNHDAMYWYRQDPGQGLRLIYYSQIVNDFQKGDIAEGYSVSREKKESFPLTVTSAQKNPTAFYLCASSLGLADNEQFFGPGTRLTVL.

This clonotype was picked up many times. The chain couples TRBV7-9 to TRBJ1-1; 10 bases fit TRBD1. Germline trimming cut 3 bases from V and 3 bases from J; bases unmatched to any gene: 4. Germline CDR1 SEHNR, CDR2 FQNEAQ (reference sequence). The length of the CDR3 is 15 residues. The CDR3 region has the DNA TGTGCCAGCAGCTTGCCGACAGGGGGCTACACTGAAGCTTTCTTT. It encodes CASSLPTGGYTEAFF.

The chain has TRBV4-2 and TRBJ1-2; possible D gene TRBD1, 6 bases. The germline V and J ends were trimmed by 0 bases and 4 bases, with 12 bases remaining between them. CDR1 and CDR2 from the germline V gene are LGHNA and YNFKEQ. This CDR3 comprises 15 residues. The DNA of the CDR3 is TGTGCCAGCAGCCAAGAACAGGGTATGGGCTATGGCTACACCTTC. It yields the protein CASSQEQGMGYGYTF.

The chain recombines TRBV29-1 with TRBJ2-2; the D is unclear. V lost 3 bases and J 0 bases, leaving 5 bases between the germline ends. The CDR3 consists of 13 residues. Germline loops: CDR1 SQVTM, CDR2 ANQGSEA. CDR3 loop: CSVEPANTGELFF. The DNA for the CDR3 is TGCAGCGTTGAGCCGGCGAACACCGGGGAGCTGTTTTTT.

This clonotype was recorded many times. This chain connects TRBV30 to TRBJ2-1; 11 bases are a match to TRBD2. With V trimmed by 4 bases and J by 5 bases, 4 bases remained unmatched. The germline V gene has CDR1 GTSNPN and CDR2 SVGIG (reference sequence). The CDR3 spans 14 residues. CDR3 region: CAWMTSGTDNEQFF. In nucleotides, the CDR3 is TGTGCCTGGATGACTAGCGGGACTGACAATGAGCAGTTCTTC.